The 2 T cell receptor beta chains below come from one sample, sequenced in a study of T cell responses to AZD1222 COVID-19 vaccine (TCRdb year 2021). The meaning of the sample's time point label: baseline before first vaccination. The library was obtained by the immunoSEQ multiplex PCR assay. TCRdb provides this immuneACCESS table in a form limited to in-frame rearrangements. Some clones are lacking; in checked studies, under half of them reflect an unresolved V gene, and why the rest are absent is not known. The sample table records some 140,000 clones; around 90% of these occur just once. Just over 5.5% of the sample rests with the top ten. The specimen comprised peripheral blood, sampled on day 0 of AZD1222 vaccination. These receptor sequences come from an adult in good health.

In DNA form, the CDR3 reads TGTGCCAGCAGCGAACTAGCGGGAAGCTCAGATACGCAGTATTTT. Amino acid sequence: CASSELAGSSDTQYF. The chain is built from TRBV9 and TRBJ2-3; 10 bases are a match to TRBD2. The CDR3 loop spans 15 amino acids. Germline V CDR1 and CDR2: SGDLS, YYNGEE. V lost 3 bases and J lost 4; bases outside the gene matches: 5.

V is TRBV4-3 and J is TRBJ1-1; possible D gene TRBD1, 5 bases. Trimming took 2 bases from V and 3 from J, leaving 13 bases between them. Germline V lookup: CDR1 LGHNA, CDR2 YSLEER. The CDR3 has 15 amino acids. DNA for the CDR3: TGCGCCAGCAGCCAATTGCAGGGCATACACACTGAAGCTTTCTTT. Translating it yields CASSQLQGIHTEAFF.